This T cell receptor (beta chain) was obtained from a study of blood T cell repertoires in COVID-19. Germline CDR1 is WNHNN and CDR2 is SYGVQD (reference sequence). CDR3 size: 14 residues. V lost 0 bases and J 3 bases, leaving 6 bases between the germline ends. Here immunoSEQ multiplex PCR was the method, and the copy in TCRdb shows in-frame clones only, minus some. Here the sample spans roughly 120,000 clones, around three quarters being singletons. This sequence originates from an older woman with acute or convalescent COVID-19. V and J are TRBV10-1 and TRBJ1-3; D call uncertain. Source material: peripheral blood. CDR3 sequence: CASSESAVGNTIYF. The CDR3, as DNA: TGCGCCAGCAGTGAGTCTGCAGTTGGAAACACCATATATTTT.